This paragraph reports one T cell receptor (beta chain). This sample stems from a study of cytomegalovirus exposure and HLA in healthy donors. PCR employed 60 Vbeta and 13 Jbeta primers. Study processing details: Later work found roughly 80 million unique TCR beta chains, with 9.5 million to 12 million shared. Sequencing was performed with immunoSEQ multiplex PCR; in TCRdb, only in-frame clones are kept and a portion is missing. The D gene and trimming were derived from the DNA, and the V and J assignments and clone size from that table. The data contain 100,000 to 150,000 clones, less than 85% of them singletons. The CDR3 runs to 14 residues. The V and J ends lost 4 bases and 6 bases, in that order; junction bases with no gene match: 7. Germline CDR1 is MGHRA and CDR2 is YSYEKL.

The receptor comes from a man aged 18 to 30 in good health and CMV-seropositive. The chain carries TRBV4-1 and TRBJ1-2; 8 positions agree with TRBD1. The sequencing sample was made of PBMCs. The CDR3 DNA sequence: TGCGCCAGCAGCCCGGTTCAGGGGGCTGATGGCTACACCTTC. Translated: CASSPVQGADGYTF.